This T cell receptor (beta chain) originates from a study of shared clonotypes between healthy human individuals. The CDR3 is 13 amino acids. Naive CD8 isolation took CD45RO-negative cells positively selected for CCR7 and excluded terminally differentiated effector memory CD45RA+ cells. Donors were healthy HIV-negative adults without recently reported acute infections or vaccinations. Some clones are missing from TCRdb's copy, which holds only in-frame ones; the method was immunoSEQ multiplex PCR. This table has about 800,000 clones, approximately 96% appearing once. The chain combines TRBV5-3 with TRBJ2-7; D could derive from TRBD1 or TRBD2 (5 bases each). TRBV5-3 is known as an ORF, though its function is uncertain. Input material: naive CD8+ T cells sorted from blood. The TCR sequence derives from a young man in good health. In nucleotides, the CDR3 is TGTGCTAGGGGCGGCGGGCGGGCCTACGAGCAGTACTTC. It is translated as CARGGGRAYEQYF.